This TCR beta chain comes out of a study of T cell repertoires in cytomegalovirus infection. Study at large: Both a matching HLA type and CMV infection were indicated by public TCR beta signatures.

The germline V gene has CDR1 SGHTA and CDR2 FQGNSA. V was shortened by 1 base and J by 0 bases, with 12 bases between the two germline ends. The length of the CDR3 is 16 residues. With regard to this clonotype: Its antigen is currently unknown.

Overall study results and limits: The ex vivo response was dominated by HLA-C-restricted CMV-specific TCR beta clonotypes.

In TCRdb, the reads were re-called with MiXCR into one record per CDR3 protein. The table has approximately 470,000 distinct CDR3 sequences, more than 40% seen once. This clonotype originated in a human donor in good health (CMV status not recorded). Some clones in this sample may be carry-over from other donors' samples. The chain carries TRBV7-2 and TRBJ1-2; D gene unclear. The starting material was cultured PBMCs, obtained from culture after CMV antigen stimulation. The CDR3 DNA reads TGTGCCAGCAGCTTAGTGGGTCTCAACCCTAACTATGGCTACACCTTC. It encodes CASSLVGLNPNYGYTF.